This T cell receptor (beta chain) was profiled in a study of Graves' ophthalmopathy and Graves' hyperthyroidism. Hyperthyroidism showing no ophthalmopathy within 18 months of follow-up was stable. Eligible hyperthyroidism cases comprised new diagnoses of under 2 months' duration in individuals aged 18 to 65. RNA transcripts provided the template for amplifying TCR beta CDR3 regions. First-round RT-PCR with HTBI primers preceded a second-round multiplex PCR. TCRdb reprocessed the multiplex PCR reads with MiXCR, giving one entry per CDR3 protein. The top ten hold roughly 25% of the sample, which has 30,000 to 50,000 distinct CDR3 sequences, roughly 50% seen once. Germline loops: CDR1 MNHEY, CDR2 SVGAGI. V was shortened by 0 bases and J by 5 bases, with 11 bases between the two germline ends. The CDR3 has 14 residues.

This sequence originates from an adult woman with stable Graves' hyperthyroidism. The sequencing input was peripheral blood. This chain connects TRBV6-5 to TRBJ2-7, with D maybe TRBD2 (5 bases). This chain's CDR3 is CASSYSRAIHEQYF. DNA for the CDR3: TGTGCCAGCAGTTACTCGAGGGCCATCCACGAGCAGTACTTC.